This is a list of T cell receptor beta chains from one sample in a study of T cells in localized non-small cell lung cancer. The assay was immunoSEQ multiplex PCR, and TCRdb's table has in-frame clones only and misses some. The sample lists approximately 28,000 clones; about four fifths were seen once. The sample was peripheral blood mononuclear cells, taken before any cancer treatment. Every receptor here comes from a man between 35 and 75 years old with stage III lung adenocarcinoma. The CDR3 runs from the conserved cysteine through the conserved F or W. A D gene is named only where the DNA matches it firmly. Only some rows state a clone size, as once, few, many or a class for expanded clones.

TRBJ1-5	TRBV5-6	.	.	TGTGCCAGCAGCTCGTCGGGCCAGCGCCATCAGCCCCAGCATTTT	CASSSSGQRHQPQHF
TRBJ1-5	TRBV7-2	.	.	TGTGCCAGCAGCAGAAACAGGGACCAGCCCCAGCATTTT	CASSRNRDQPQHF
TRBJ2-2	TRBV11-2	.	.	TGTGCCAGCACTTCCAGTAGCGGATACACCGGGGAGCTGTTTTTT	CASTSSSGYTGELFF
TRBJ2-3	TRBV2	.	.	TGTGCCAGCAGTGGGTACAATTCAGATACGCAGTATTTT	CASSGYNSDTQYF
TRBJ2-3	TRBV5-1	.	TRBD2	TGCGCCAGCAGCCGCGGACTAGCGGGGGAGACTAGCACAGATACGCAGTATTTT	CASSRGLAGETSTDTQYF
TRBJ2-5	TRBV19	.	.	TGTGCCAGTAGTATAGCGGGAAGCGTCTCCCAAGAGACCCAGTACTTC	CASSIAGSVSQETQYF
TRBJ1-4	TRBV30	few	.	TGTGCCTGGAGTGTACACAGGGACAAACTGTTTTTT	CAWSVHRDKLFF
TRBJ2-7	TRBV4-1	once	TRBD2	TGCGCCAGCAGCCAGTCCCCGACTAGCGTGCCCTACGAGCAGTACTTC	CASSQSPTSVPYEQYF
TRBJ2-1	TRBV7-3	.	TRBD2	TGTGCCAGCAGCTTAAGGGCCGGGAGGTATAGCTCCTACAATGAGCAGTTCTTC	CASSLRAGRYSSYNEQFF
TRBJ1-2	TRBV6-4	.	.	TGTGCCAGCAGGGGTTTAGGAGGTGGCTACACCTTC	CASRGLGGGYTF
TRBJ2-1	TRBV11-3	.	.	TGTGCCAGCAGCTTAGACAGGGGAGGGTATAATGAGCAGTTCTTC	CASSLDRGGYNEQFF
TRBJ1-6	TRBV7-3	.	.	TGTGCCAGCAAGGATCCCTACCAGGATTCACCCCTCCACTTT	CASKDPYQDSPLHF